A single sample is the source of the 22 T cell receptor beta chains below, sequenced in a study of T cell changes during pregnancy in multiple sclerosis. Some clones are missing from TCRdb's copy, which holds only in-frame ones; the method was immunoSEQ multiplex PCR. Among under 50,000 clones listed, approximately 90% were seen once. Sequenced material: CD4+ T cells from peripheral blood mononuclear cells, taken in the second trimester of pregnancy. Source of these receptors: a female donor in good health, enrolled as a control in a pregnancy study.

The V and J genes are TRBV6-6 and TRBJ1-2, with D maybe TRBD1 (5 bases). Germline CDR1 reads MNHNY; CDR2 reads SVGAGI (reference sequence). The CDR3 is 13 amino acids. Between the trimmed V and J ends, which lost 6 bases and 1 base, there was a span of 9 bases. CDR3 nucleotides: TGTGCCAGCAGGACAGACCTTAACTATGGCTACACCTTC. Residues: CASRTDLNYGYTF.

This rearrangement joins TRBV4-3 to TRBJ1-2; TRBD1 aligns across 8 bases. The germline V gene encodes CDR1 LGHNA and CDR2 YSLEER. There are 16 residues in the CDR3. The ends lost 0 bases at V and 5 bases at J; junction bases unmatched: 8. The CDR3 region has the DNA TGCGCCAGCAGCCAAGAAATTCAGGGGGCTAGATATGGCTACACCTTC. This encodes CASSQEIQGARYGYTF.

V is TRBV7-2 and J is TRBJ2-5; a weak D match, TRBD2 (6 bases). V lost 0 bases to trimming and J lost 5 bases, with 7 bases between them. The CDR3 loop spans 13 amino acids. Per the germline V gene, CDR1 is SGHTA and CDR2 is FQGNSA. CDR3 sequence reads: CASSLARGETQYF. The CDR3 region has the DNA TGTGCCAGCAGCTTAGCGCGGGGTGAGACCCAGTACTTC.

This clone was recorded once. The V gene is TRBV7-2, the J gene TRBJ2-1, with 14 bases matching TRBD2. After removal of 5 bases from V and 7 bases from J, the junction contained 7 bases not matched to a gene. There are 16 residues in the CDR3. Germline CDR1 SGHTA, CDR2 FQGNSA. CDR3 nucleotides: TGTGCCAGCAGCCCCAGACTAGCGGGGGGGTGGAATGAGCAGTTCTTC. Translating it yields CASSPRLAGGWNEQFF. The complete variable domain, with remaining parts taken from reference TRBV7-2 and TRBJ2-1, reads GAGVSQSPSNKVTEKGKDVELRCDPISGHTALYWYRQSLGQGLEFLIYFQGNSAPDKSGLPSDRFSAERTGGSVSTLTIQRTQQEDSAVYLCASSPRLAGGWNEQFFGPGTRLTVL.

This chain connects TRBV4-1 to TRBJ2-3; a possible D gene is TRBD1 (7 bases). The CDR3 runs 16 residues. The V end lost 8 bases, the J end lost 4 bases, and 22 bases lay between the germline ends. Germline loops: CDR1 MGHRA, CDR2 YSYEKL. The CDR3 region is CASRKSGGGLPDTQYF. The CDR3 DNA reads as TGCGCCAGCCGGAAATCAGGAGGGGGCTTGCCAGATACGCAGTATTTT.

This clone has just one count. The rearrangement links TRBV5-3 to TRBJ1-2; 7 bases are a match to TRBD1. TRBV5-3 belongs to the ORF category, with a function that is uncertain. Germline trimming cut 8 bases from V and 4 bases from J; bases unmatched to any gene: 17. There are 16 residues in the CDR3. The chain's CDR3 is CARKAVGDSKIYGYTF. CDR3 DNA: TGTGCCAGGAAAGCTGTTGGGGACAGTAAGATCTATGGCTACACCTTC.

This chain uses TRBV19 with TRBJ1-5; TRBD1 matches 7 bases. With 5 bases clipped from V and 6 bases from J, the junction kept 7 bases outside the gene matches. Germline V lookup: CDR1 LNHDA, CDR2 SQIVND (reference sequence). This CDR3 region has 14 residues. The CDR3 protein is CASSEAAGGQPQHF. In DNA form, the CDR3 reads TGTGCCAGTAGTGAAGCCGCAGGGGGTCAGCCCCAGCATTTT.

Only one count was recorded for this clone. The chain combines TRBV28 with TRBJ1-5; D uncertain. The CDR3 covers 12 residues. V lost 5 bases and J 4 bases, leaving 6 bases between the germline ends. Germline V gene lookup returns CDR1 MDHEN and CDR2 SYDVKM. Written as DNA, the CDR3 is TGTGCCAGCAGTGGCGGTAATCAGCCCCAGCATTTT. Protein product: CASSGGNQPQHF. Looking up the rest from reference TRBV28 and TRBJ1-5 gives the full variable domain: DVKVTQSSRYLVKRTGEKVFLECVQDMDHENMFWYRQDPGLGLRLIYFSYDVKMKEKGDIPEGYSVSREKKERFSLILESASTNQTSMYLCASSGGNQPQHFGDGTRLSIL.

The CDR3 DNA sequence: TGTGCCAGCAGTTATTACCGGGACAATAATTCACCCCTCCACTTT. This sequence encodes CASSYYRDNNSPLHF. This chain joins TRBV6-5 and TRBJ1-6, with D possibly TRBD1 on 6 matching bases. V was trimmed by 3 bases and J by 5 bases, leaving 11 bases between them. This CDR3 spans 15 amino acids. The germline gives CDR1 MNHEY, CDR2 SVGAGI.

The J gene is TRBJ1-4, the V gene TRBV10-3, with TRBD1 as a possible D gene (6 bases). CDR1 is ENHRY and CDR2 is SYGVKD in the germline V gene. V was trimmed by 8 bases and J by 2 bases, leaving 9 bases between them. The length of the CDR3 is 13 residues. The CDR3 region is CAIGGGTNEKLFF. The DNA for the CDR3 is TGTGCCATCGGGGGGGGCACTAATGAAAAACTGTTTTTT.

The chain uses TRBV12-5 and TRBJ1-4; D perhaps matches TRBD1 (6 bases). The CDR3 consists of 14 residues. Looked up from germline, CDR1 is LGHNT and CDR2 is FRNRAP. V gave up 6 bases and J gave up 0 bases, with 8 bases separating them. The CDR3 bases are TGTGCTAGTGGGGACAGTGCAACTAATGAAAAACTGTTTTTT. The encoded protein is CASGDSATNEKLFF.

The chain employs TRBV5-1 and TRBJ1-6, with D perhaps TRBD1 (5 bases). CDR3 length: 16 amino acids. V dropped 0 bases and J dropped 9 bases, with 16 bases sitting between them. Germline CDR1 reads SGHRS; CDR2 reads YFSETQ. The CDR3 is CASSLDFSTGGSPLHF. CDR3 bases: TGCGCCAGCAGCTTGGATTTCTCTACGGGGGGTTCACCCCTCCACTTT.

The chain uses TRBV7-2 and TRBJ2-3; D remains ambiguous. Germline CDR1 reads SGHTA; CDR2 reads FQGNSA. CDR3 size: 13 residues. With 3 bases removed from V and 6 bases from J, the gap between germline ends came to 10 bases. CDR3 sequence: CASSFSIQDTQYF. The CDR3 DNA sequence: TGTGCCAGCAGCTTTTCCATACAGGATACGCAGTATTTT.

V and J are TRBV11-2 and TRBJ1-2; D remains unclear. CDR1 SGHAT and CDR2 FQNNGV come from the germline V gene. The length of the CDR3 is 15 residues. V lost 2 bases and J lost 3, with 13 bases in between. CDR3 DNA: TGTGCCAGCAGCTTAAAATGGCAGACACACTATGGCTACACCTTC. This translates into CASSLKWQTHYGYTF.

This chain uses TRBV9 with TRBJ1-1; 8 nucleotides align to TRBD1. Germline V lookup: CDR1 SGDLS, CDR2 YYNGEE. The CDR3 is 15 amino acids. Trimming took 4 bases from V and 3 from J; bases not matched to a gene: 8. Here the CDR3 DNA reads TGTGCCAGCAGCCCTTCTGACAGGGGATACACTGAAGCTTTCTTT. Its protein product is CASSPSDRGYTEAFF.

The chain couples TRBV11-2 to TRBJ2-7, with 10 bases that match TRBD1. Trimming at V came to 2 bases and at J to 2 bases, leaving 3 bases not matched to a gene. The V gene's germline CDR1 is SGHAT and CDR2 FQNNGV. This CDR3 region has 15 residues. The CDR3 loop is CASSLSTGGTYEQYF. The CDR3 DNA reads TGTGCCAGCAGCTTATCGACAGGGGGCACCTACGAGCAGTACTTC.

J is TRBJ1-5 and V is TRBV5-3; 7 bases are shared with TRBD1. TRBV5-3 is labeled an ORF, and its function is uncertain. The CDR3 contains 16 residues. The ends lost 0 bases at V and 2 bases at J; junction bases unmatched: 5. DNA of the CDR3: TGTGCCAGAAGCTTGGCCGGGACAGACGGCAATCAGCCCCAGCATTTT. This translates into CARSLAGTDGNQPQHF.

The rearrangement uses TRBV6-5 and TRBJ2-5; 7 nucleotides line up with TRBD1. The CDR3 totals 14 residues. Trimming cost V 2 bases and J 5 bases; bases outside gene matches: 5. CDR1 is MNHEY, CDR2 SVGAGI, per germline. The CDR3 DNA follows: TGTGCCAGCAGTTACAGGGGGCGGTTGGAGACCCAGTACTTC. Amino acids: CASSYRGRLETQYF.

The sample holds one count of this clone. The chain links TRBV4-1 to TRBJ2-7, with 7 bases lining up with TRBD2. J was trimmed by 4 bases and V by 3 bases; bases with no gene match: 6. Germline V lookup: CDR1 MGHRA, CDR2 YSYEKL. There are 14 residues in the CDR3. The CDR3 spells CASSHAGRVYEQYF. The DNA for the CDR3 is TGCGCCAGCAGCCATGCGGGGAGGGTGTACGAGCAGTACTTC.

This chain joins TRBV30 and TRBJ1-1; 9 bases are a match to TRBD1. Germline V gives CDR1 GTSNPN, CDR2 SVGIG (reference sequence). The V segment lost 3 bases and the J segment 0 bases; nucleotides outside the gene matches: 5. The CDR3 consists of 15 residues. The CDR3 DNA sequence: TGTGCCTGGAGCAAAGGGGACAGGGTGAACACTGAAGCTTTCTTT. Residues: CAWSKGDRVNTEAFF.

The chain links TRBV5-6 to TRBJ2-3; D gene unclear. Germline CDR1 is SGHDT and CDR2 is YYEEEE. V was clipped by 4 bases and J by 5 bases, with 11 bases between them. The CDR3 runs 13 residues. The DNA of the CDR3 is TGTGCCAGCAGCCATCCAATCGGAGATACGCAGTATTTT. This codes for CASSHPIGDTQYF.

The chain joins TRBV11-1 to TRBJ1-2, with TRBD1 matching over 8 bases. V dropped 4 bases and J dropped 3; count of bases not matched to a gene: 4. Germline V gene sequence: CDR1 SGHAT, CDR2 FQDESV (reference sequence). This CDR3 has 14 residues. The CDR3 protein is CASSSQTGDYGYTF. The DNA for the CDR3 is TGTGCCAGCAGCTCCCAGACAGGGGACTATGGCTACACCTTC.